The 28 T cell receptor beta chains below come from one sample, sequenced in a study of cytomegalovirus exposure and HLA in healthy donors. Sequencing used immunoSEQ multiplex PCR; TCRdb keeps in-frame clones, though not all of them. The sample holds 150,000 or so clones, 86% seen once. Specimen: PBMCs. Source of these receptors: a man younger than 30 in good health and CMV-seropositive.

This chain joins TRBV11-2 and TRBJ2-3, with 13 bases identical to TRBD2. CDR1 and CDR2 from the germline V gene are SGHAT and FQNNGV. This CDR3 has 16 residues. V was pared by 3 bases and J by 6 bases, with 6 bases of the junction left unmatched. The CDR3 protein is CASSLILAGGQDTQYF. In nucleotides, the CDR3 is TGTGCCAGCAGCTTGATACTAGCGGGAGGGCAGGATACGCAGTATTTT.

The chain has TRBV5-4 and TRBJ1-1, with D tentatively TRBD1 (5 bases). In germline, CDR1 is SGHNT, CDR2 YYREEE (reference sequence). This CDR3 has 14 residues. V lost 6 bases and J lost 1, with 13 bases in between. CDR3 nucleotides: TGTGCCAGCACGTCGTCAGGGAAGAACACTGAAGCTTTCTTT. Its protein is CASTSSGKNTEAFF.

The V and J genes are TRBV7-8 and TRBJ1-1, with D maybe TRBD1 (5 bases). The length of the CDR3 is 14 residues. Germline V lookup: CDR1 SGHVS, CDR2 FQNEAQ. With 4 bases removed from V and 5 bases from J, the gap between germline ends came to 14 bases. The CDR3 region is CASSSKGRWTEAFF. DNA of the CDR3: TGTGCCAGCAGCTCTAAGGGGCGCTGGACTGAAGCTTTCTTT.

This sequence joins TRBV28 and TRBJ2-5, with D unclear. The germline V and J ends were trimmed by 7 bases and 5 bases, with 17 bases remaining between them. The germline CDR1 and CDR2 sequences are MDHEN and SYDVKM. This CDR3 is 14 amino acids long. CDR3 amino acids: CASTHGGKIETQYF. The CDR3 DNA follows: TGTGCCAGCACCCACGGCGGTAAAATCGAGACCCAGTACTTC.

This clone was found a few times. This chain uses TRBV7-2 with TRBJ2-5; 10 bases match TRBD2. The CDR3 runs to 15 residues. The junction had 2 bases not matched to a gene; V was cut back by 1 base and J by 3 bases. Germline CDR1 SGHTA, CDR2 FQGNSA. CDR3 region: CASSLGTSGKETQYF. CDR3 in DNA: TGTGCCAGCAGCTTAGGGACTAGCGGAAAAGAGACCCAGTACTTC.

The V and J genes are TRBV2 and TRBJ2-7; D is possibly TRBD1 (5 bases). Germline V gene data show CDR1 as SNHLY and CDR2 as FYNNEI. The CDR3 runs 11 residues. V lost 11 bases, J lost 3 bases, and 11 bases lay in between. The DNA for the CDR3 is TGTGCCCAGAGACAGAACTACGAGCAGTACTTC. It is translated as CAQRQNYEQYF.

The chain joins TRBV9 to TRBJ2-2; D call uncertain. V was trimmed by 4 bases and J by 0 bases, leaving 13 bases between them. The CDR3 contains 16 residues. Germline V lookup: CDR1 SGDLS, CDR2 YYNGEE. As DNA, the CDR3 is TGTGCCAGCAGCCCGGAGAGCCGTACGAACACCGGGGAGCTGTTTTTT. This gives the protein CASSPESRTNTGELFF. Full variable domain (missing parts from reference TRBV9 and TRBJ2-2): DSGVTQTPKHLITATGQRVTLRCSPRSGDLSVYWYQQSLDQGLQFLIQYYNGEERAKGNILERFSAQQFPDLHSELNLSSLELGDSALYFCASSPESRTNTGELFFGEGSRLTVL.

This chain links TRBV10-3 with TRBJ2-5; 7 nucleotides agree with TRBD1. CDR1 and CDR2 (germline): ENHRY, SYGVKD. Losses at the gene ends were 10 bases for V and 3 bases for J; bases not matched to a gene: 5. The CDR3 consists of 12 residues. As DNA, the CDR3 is TGTGCCACACAGGGGTTGGAAGAGACCCAGTACTTC. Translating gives CATQGLEETQYF.

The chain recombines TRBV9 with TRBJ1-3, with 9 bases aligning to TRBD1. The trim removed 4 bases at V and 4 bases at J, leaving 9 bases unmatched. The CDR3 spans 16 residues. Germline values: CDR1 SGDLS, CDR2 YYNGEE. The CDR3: CASSPRQGERGNTIYF. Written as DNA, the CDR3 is TGTGCCAGCAGCCCCCGACAGGGGGAGAGAGGAAACACCATATATTTT.

The CDR3 protein is CASNPRDRAFYGYTF. DNA of the CDR3: TGTGCCAGTAATCCCCGAGACAGGGCCTTCTATGGCTACACCTTC. The chain links TRBV19 to TRBJ1-2, with 7 bases fitting TRBD1. The CDR3 runs 15 residues. CDR1 LNHDA and CDR2 SQIVND come from the germline V gene (reference sequence). The junction had 12 bases not matched to a gene; V was cut back by 7 bases and J by 4 bases. The variable domain in full, completed from reference TRBV19 and TRBJ1-2, reads DGGITQSPKYLFRKEGQNVTLSCEQNLNHDAMYWYRQDPGQGLRLIYYSQIVNDFQKGDIAEGYSVSREKKESFPLTVTSAQKNPTAFYLCASNPRDRAFYGYTFGSGTRLTVV.

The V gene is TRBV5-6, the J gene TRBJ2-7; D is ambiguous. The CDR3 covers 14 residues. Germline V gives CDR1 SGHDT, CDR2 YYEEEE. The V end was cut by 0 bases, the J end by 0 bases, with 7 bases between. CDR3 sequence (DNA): TGTGCCAGCAGCTTGGGGCGGAACTCCTACGAGCAGTACTTC. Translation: CASSLGRNSYEQYF.

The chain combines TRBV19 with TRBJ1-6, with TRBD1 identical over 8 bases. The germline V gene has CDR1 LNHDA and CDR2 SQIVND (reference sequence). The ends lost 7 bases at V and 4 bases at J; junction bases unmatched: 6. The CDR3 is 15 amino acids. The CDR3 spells CASNPGQAYNSPLHF. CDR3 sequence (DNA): TGTGCCAGTAATCCGGGACAGGCATATAATTCACCCCTCCACTTT. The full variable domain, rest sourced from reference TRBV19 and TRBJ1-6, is DGGITQSPKYLFRKEGQNVTLSCEQNLNHDAMYWYRQDPGQGLRLIYYSQIVNDFQKGDIAEGYSVSREKKESFPLTVTSAQKNPTAFYLCASNPGQAYNSPLHFGNGTRLTVT.

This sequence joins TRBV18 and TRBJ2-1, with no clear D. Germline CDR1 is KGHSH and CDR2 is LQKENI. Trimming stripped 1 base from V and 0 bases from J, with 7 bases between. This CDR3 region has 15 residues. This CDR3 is CASSPLQDSYNEQFF. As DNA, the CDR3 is TGTGCCAGCTCACCACTCCAGGACTCCTACAATGAGCAGTTCTTC.

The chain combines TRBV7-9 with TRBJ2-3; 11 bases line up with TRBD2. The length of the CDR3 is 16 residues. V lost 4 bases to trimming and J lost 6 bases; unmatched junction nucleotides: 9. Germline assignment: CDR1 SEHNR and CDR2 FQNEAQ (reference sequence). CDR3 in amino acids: CASSSLLAGEPDTQYF. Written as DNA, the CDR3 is TGTGCCAGCAGCTCGTTACTAGCGGGAGAACCGGATACGCAGTATTTT. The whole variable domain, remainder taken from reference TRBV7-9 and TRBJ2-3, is DTGVSQNPRHKITKRGQNVTFRCDPISEHNRLYWYRQTLGQGPEFLTYFQNEAQLEKSRLLSDRFSAERPKGSFSTLEIQRTEQGDSAMYLCASSSLLAGEPDTQYFGPGTRLTVL.

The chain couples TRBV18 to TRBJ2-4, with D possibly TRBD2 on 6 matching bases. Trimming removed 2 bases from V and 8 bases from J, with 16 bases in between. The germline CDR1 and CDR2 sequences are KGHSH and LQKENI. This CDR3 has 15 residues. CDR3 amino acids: CASSPSTGGADIQYF. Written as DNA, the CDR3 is TGTGCCAGCTCACCATCGACCGGGGGAGCGGACATTCAGTACTTC.

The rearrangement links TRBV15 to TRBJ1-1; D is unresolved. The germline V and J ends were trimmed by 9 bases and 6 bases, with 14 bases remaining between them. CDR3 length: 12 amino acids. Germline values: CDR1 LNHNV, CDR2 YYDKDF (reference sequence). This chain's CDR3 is CATGTKRAEAFF. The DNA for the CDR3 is TGTGCCACAGGAACGAAGAGGGCTGAAGCTTTCTTT. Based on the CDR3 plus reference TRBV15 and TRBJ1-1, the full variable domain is DAMVIQNPRYQVTQFGKPVTLSCSQTLNHNVMYWYQQKSSQAPKLLFHYYDKDFNNEADTPDNFQSRRPNTSFCFLDIRSPGLGDTAMYLCATGTKRAEAFFGQGTRLTVV.

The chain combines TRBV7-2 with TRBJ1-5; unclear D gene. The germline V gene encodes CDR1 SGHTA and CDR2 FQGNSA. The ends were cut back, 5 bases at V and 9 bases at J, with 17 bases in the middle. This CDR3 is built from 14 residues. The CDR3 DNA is TGTGCCAGCAGCGAGGGTGCGGGGATTGGGCCCCAGCATTTT. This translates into CASSEGAGIGPQHF.

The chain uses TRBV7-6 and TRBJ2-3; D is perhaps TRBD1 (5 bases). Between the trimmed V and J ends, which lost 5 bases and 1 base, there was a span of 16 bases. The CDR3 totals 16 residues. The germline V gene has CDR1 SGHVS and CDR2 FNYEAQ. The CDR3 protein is CASSDPPRQRTDTQYF. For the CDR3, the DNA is TGTGCCAGCAGCGACCCCCCCCGACAGCGCACAGATACGCAGTATTTT.

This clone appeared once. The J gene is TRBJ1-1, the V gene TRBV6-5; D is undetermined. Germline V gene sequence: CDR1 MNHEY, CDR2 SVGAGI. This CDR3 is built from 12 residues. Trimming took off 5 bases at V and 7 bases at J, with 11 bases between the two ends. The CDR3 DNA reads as TGTGCCAGCAGTCGACGTGGGCTTGAAGCTTTCTTT. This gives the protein CASSRRGLEAFF.

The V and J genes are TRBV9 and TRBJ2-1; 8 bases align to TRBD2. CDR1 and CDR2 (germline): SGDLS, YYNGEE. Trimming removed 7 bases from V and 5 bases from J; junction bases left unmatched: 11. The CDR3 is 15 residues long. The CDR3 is CASAGLAGVDNEQFF. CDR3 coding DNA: TGTGCCAGCGCAGGGCTAGCGGGTGTCGACAATGAGCAGTTCTTC.

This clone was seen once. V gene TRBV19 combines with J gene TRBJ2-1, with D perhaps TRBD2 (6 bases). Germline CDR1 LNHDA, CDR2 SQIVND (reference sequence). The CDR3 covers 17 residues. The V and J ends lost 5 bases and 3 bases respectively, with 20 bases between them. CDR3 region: CASSLRPGTGGYNEQFF. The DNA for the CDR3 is TGTGCCAGTAGTCTCCGACCCGGGACTGGTGGCTACAATGAGCAGTTCTTC.

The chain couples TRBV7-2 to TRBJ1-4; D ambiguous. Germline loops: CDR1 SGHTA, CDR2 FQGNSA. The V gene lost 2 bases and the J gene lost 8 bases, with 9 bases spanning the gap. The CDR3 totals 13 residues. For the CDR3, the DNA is TGTGCCAGCAGCTTACGCCAGGCCGAAAAACTGTTTTTT. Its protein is CASSLRQAEKLFF.

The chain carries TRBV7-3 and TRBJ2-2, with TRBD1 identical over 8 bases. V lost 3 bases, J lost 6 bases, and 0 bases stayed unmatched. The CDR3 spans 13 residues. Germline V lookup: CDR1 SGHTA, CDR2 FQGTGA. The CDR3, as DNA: TGTGCCAGCAGCTTGGACAGGGCCGGGGAGCTGTTTTTT. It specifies CASSLDRAGELFF.

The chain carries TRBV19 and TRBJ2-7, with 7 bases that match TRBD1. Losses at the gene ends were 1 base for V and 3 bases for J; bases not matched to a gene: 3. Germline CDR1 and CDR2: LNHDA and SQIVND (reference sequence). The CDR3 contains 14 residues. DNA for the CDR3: TGTGCCAGTAGTATAGTTAGGGACAGCTACGAGCAGTACTTC. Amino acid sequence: CASSIVRDSYEQYF. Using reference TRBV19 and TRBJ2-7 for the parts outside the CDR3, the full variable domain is DGGITQSPKYLFRKEGQNVTLSCEQNLNHDAMYWYRQDPGQGLRLIYYSQIVNDFQKGDIAEGYSVSREKKESFPLTVTSAQKNPTAFYLCASSIVRDSYEQYFGPGTRLTVT.

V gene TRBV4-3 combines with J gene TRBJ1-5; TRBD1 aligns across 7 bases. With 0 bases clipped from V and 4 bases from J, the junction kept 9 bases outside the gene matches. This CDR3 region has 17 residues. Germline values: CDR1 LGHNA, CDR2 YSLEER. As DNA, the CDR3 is TGCGCCAGCAGCCAAGAGGTAAGAGACAGGGTTAATCAGCCCCAGCATTTT. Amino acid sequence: CASSQEVRDRVNQPQHF.

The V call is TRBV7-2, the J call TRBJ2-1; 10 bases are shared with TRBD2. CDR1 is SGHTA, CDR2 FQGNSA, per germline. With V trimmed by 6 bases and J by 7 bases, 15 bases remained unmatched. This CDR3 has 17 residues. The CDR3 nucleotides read TGTGCCAGCAGTCATTCCCTCCTTAGCGGGAGGTTAAATGAGCAGTTCTTC. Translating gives CASSHSLLSGRLNEQFF. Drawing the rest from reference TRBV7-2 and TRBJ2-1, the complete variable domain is GAGVSQSPSNKVTEKGKDVELRCDPISGHTALYWYRQSLGQGLEFLIYFQGNSAPDKSGLPSDRFSAERTGGSVSTLTIQRTQQEDSAVYLCASSHSLLSGRLNEQFFGPGTRLTVL.

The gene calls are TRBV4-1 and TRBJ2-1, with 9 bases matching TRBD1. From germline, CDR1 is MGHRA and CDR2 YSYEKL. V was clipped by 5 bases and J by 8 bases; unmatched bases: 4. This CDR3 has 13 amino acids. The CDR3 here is CASSGQGFDEQFF. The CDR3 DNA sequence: TGCGCCAGCAGCGGACAGGGGTTCGATGAGCAGTTCTTC.

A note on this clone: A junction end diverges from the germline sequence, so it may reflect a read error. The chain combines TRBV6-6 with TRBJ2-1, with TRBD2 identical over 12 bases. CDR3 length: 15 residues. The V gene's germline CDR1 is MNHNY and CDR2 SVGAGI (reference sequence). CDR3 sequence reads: CASSLRTSGANEQFF. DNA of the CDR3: TGCGCCAGCAGTTTGCGGACTAGCGGGGCCAATGAGCAGTTCTTC.